This TCR beta chain stems from a study of response to subunit inactivated influenza vaccine. Points from the study as a whole: A suggestion made by the authors is that each seasonal influenza vaccination recruits few new T cells.

This clonotype showed up just once. Its antigen remains unknown. Germline V gene lookup returns CDR1 MNHEY and CDR2 SVGEGT. V lost 7 bases, J lost 2 bases, and 12 bases lay in between. The CDR3 is 15 amino acids. TCRdb called the RT-PCR reads again in MiXCR, with one record for every CDR3 protein. The sample contains hundreds of thousands of distinct CDR3 sequences, roughly 13% of which appear only once. The TCR comes from a man aged 50-60 years who received an inactivated influenza vaccine. The rearrangement uses TRBV6-2 or TRBV6-3 and TRBJ2-6; D is ambiguous. This sample comprised PBMCs from blood, obtained 14 to 15 days before vaccination. Written as DNA, the CDR3 is TGTGCCAGCACCGAACACCGCCCTGGGGCCAACGTCCTGACTTTC. This gives the protein CASTEHRPGANVLTF.